These 15 T cell receptor beta chains came from one sample sequenced in a study of CD8 T cells in cerebrospinal fluid in Alzheimer's disease (dated by TCRdb to the early 2020s). The library was prepared using 10x single-cell sequencing. This sample was sequenced with a NextSeq 550. After reprocessing by TCRdb, each CDR3 protein sequence is one entry, and no DNA is given. For this sample, the table gives 1,500 to 2,000 distinct CDR3 sequences. The ten largest clonotypes hold more than 5% of the sample. Sequencing was done on a sample of cerebrospinal fluid. These TCRs come from a human donor in good health.

This clonotype is deemed medium-sized by its frequency. CDR3 sequence: CASSLSGRPEGAYEQYF. The chain joins TRBV7-2 to TRBJ2-7; TCRdb picks TRBD2, but there is no DNA to check that call. CDR3 size: 17 residues. Germline V lookup: CDR1 SGHTA, CDR2 FQGNSA.

V and J are TRBV5-8 and TRBJ1-1; the TCRdb D gene call, TRBD1, has no DNA to confirm it. Germline V gives CDR1 SGHTS, CDR2 YDEGEE. The CDR3 has 13 amino acids. CDR3 residues: CASSYDSYTEAFF. Filled out from reference TRBV5-8 and TRBJ1-1, the complete variable domain reads EAGVTQSPTHLIKTRGQQATLRCSPISGHTSVYWYQQALGLGLQFLLWYDEGEERNRGNFPPRFSGRQFPNYSSELNVNALELEDSALYLCASSYDSYTEAFFGQGTRLTVV.

Considering frequency, this clonotype is medium-sized. The genes are TRBV3-1 and TRBJ1-1. Looked up from germline, CDR1 is LGHDT and CDR2 is YNNKEL (reference sequence). CDR3 length: 13 residues. CDR3 protein: CASSQDPNTEAFF.

This clonotype is deemed medium-sized by its frequency. V usage is TRBV6-5 and J usage is TRBJ1-6. Germline V gene sequence: CDR1 MNHEY, CDR2 SVGAGI. This CDR3 has 14 amino acids. The CDR3 region is CASSYPQVGSPLHF.

This clonotype registers medium-sized (0.01 to 0.1%) by frequency. The chain joins TRBV7-9 to TRBJ2-5; TCRdb's D gene call, TRBD1, goes unchecked for lack of DNA. This CDR3 spans 14 amino acids. Germline CDR1 is SEHNR and CDR2 is FQNEAQ (reference sequence). This chain's CDR3 is CASSLALAGETQYF.

This clonotype is classed as large by frequency. The chain employs TRBV11-2 and TRBJ2-1; TCRdb selects TRBD2, and the lack of DNA leaves this call unchecked. Looked up from germline, CDR1 is SGHAT and CDR2 is FQNNGV. The length of the CDR3 is 14 residues. This CDR3 is CASSRDYQDNEQFF.

By frequency, this clonotype is medium-sized. The chain is built from TRBV28 and TRBJ1-2; TCRdb's assignment of TRBD1 cannot be checked, as there is no DNA. Germline V gene lookup returns CDR1 MDHEN and CDR2 SYDVKM. The CDR3 is 14 residues long. The CDR3 here is CASSYRASNYGYTF.

CDR3 protein: CASSDHGLATKETQYF. V and J are TRBV19 and TRBJ2-5; no DNA is available, so the TRBD2 call from TCRdb remains unchecked. This CDR3 spans 16 amino acids. Germline assignment: CDR1 LNHDA and CDR2 SQIVND (reference sequence).

This clonotype ranks as large (0.1 to 1%) in terms of frequency. V is TRBV12-3 or TRBV12-4 and J is TRBJ2-3; TCRdb proposes TRBD1, but this gene call is untestable without DNA. The CDR3 length is 16 residues. The CDR3: CASSIDRRPSPPVLYF.

This clonotype is called medium-sized based on its frequency. The V call is TRBV3-1, the J call TRBJ2-3; checking the TCRdb D call of TRBD1 is not possible without DNA. The germline gives CDR1 LGHDT, CDR2 YNNKEL (reference sequence). CDR3 length: 14 amino acids. CDR3 region: CASSQGGGSDTQYF.

This clonotype ranks as medium-sized in terms of frequency. The rearrangement uses TRBV27 and TRBJ2-2; no DNA is available, so the TRBD2 call from TCRdb remains unchecked. This CDR3 region has 16 residues. The germline V gene encodes CDR1 MNHEY and CDR2 SMNVEV (reference sequence). This CDR3 reads CASSRGSGGAGGELFF.

This clonotype counts as large by frequency. The V gene is TRBV14, the J gene TRBJ2-6; no DNA is available, so the TRBD2 call from TCRdb remains unchecked. Per germline, CDR1 SGHDN and CDR2 FVKESK. The CDR3 totals 17 residues. The CDR3 here is CASSTLPTGPGANVLTF.

Frequency places this clonotype as medium-sized. CDR3 region: CASRGTGIHEQYF. The chain employs TRBV19 and TRBJ2-7; TCRdb gives TRBD1 as the D gene, but with no DNA this cannot be confirmed. The germline V gene encodes CDR1 LNHDA and CDR2 SQIVND (reference sequence). This CDR3 contains 13 residues.

This clonotype is called medium-sized based on its frequency. The chain uses TRBV21-1 and TRBJ1-3; TCRdb's D gene call, TRBD1, goes unchecked for lack of DNA. TRBV21-1 constitutes a pseudogene. The CDR3 extends over 16 amino acids. The CDR3: CASTSVPRDGGNTIYF.

This clonotype is labeled medium-sized based on frequency. The rearrangement joins TRBV20-1 to TRBJ1-1; the TRBD1 assignment by TCRdb is unverifiable without DNA. The CDR3 runs to 11 residues. Germline CDR1 DFQATT, CDR2 SNEGSKA (reference sequence). The CDR3 is CSASQGSEAFF.